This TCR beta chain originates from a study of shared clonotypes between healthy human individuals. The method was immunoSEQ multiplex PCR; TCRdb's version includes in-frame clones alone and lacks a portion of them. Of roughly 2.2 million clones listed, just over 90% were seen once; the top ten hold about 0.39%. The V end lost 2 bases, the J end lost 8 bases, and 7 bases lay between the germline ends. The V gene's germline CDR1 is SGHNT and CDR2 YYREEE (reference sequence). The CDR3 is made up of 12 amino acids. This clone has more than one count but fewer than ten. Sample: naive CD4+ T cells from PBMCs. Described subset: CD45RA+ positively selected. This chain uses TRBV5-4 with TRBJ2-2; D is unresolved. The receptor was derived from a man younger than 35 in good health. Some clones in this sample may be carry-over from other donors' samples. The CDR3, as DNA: TGTGCCAGCAGCTTTTCGGGTGGGGAGCTGTTTTTT. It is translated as CASSFSGGELFF. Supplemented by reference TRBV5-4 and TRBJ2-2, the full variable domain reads ETGVTQSPTHLIKTRGQQVTLRCSSQSGHNTVSWYQQALGQGPQFIFQYYREEENGRGNFPPRFSGLQFPNYSSELNVNALELDDSALYLCASSFSGGELFFGEGSRLTVL.